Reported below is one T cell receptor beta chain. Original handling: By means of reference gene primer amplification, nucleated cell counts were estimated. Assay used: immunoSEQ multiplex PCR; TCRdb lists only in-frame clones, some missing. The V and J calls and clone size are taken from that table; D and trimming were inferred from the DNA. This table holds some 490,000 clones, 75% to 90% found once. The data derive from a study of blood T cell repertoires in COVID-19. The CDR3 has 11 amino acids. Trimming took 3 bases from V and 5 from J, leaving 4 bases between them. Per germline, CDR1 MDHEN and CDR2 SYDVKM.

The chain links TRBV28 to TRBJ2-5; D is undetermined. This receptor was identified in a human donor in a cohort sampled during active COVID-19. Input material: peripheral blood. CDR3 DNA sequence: TGTGCCAGCAGTTTCCAGGAGACCCAGTACTTC. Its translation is CASSFQETQYF.